The 27 T cell receptor beta chains presented below share a single source sample, sequenced in a study of blood T cell repertoires in COVID-19. Profiling relied on immunoSEQ multiplex PCR, and the TCRdb table lists in-frame clones only, not all of them. The sample has 350,000 or so clones; approximately 82% are singletons. Sequenced material: peripheral blood. Source of these receptors: a man younger than 40 with active or convalescent COVID-19.

This sequence joins TRBV7-3 and TRBJ2-1, with TRBD2 matching over 10 bases. There are 16 residues in the CDR3. The ends lost 4 bases at V and 6 bases at J; junction bases unmatched: 9. Germline values: CDR1 SGHTA, CDR2 FQGTGA. The CDR3 DNA follows: TGTGCCAGCAGCTCAGTGACTAGCGGGTTTGTCAATGAGCAGTTCTTC. As protein: CASSSVTSGFVNEQFF.

The chain carries TRBV18 and TRBJ1-1, with TRBD1 identical over 7 bases. The germline gives CDR1 KGHSH, CDR2 LQKENI. V shed 4 bases, J shed 7 bases, and the junction held 0 bases outside the gene matches. The CDR3 extends over 11 amino acids. The CDR3 DNA reads TGTGCCAGCTCACGACAGGGTGAAGCTTTCTTT. Translated, it gives CASSRQGEAFF.

This chain uses TRBV9 with TRBJ1-5; D gene unclear. CDR3 size: 13 residues. Trimming took off 0 bases at V and 3 bases at J, with 4 bases between the two ends. Per the germline V gene, CDR1 is SGDLS and CDR2 is YYNGEE. CDR3 protein: CASSVGVNQPQHF. In nucleotides, the CDR3 is TGTGCCAGCAGCGTAGGAGTCAATCAGCCCCAGCATTTT.

This chain joins TRBV15 and TRBJ1-3; TRBD1 agrees at 10 bases. Unmatched junction bases numbered 1, after V lost 5 bases and J lost 0 bases. Germline CDR1 LNHNV, CDR2 YYDKDF (reference sequence). The CDR3 is 15 amino acids. In DNA form, the CDR3 reads TGTGCCACCAGCGGGACAGGGGCCTCTGGAAACACCATATATTTT. Its protein product is CATSGTGASGNTIYF.

The chain joins TRBV6-2 or TRBV6-3 to TRBJ2-7; D is undetermined. Trimming cost V 5 bases and J 1 base, with 3 bases left between them. The CDR3 runs to 11 residues. Germline CDR1 and CDR2: MNHEY and SVGEGT. DNA of the CDR3: TGTGCCAGCAGTCAATCCTACGAGCAGTACTTC. Its protein is CASSQSYEQYF.

V and J are TRBV11-3 and TRBJ2-3, with no clear D. The CDR3 spans 14 residues. Trimming left V 0 bases short and J 6 bases short, with 10 bases between. Per germline, CDR1 SGHNT and CDR2 YENEEA. The CDR3 reads CASSLDPPSDTQYF. CDR3 coding DNA: TGTGCCAGCAGCTTAGACCCTCCCTCTGATACGCAGTATTTT.

This clone has only a few counts. The chain links TRBV7-3 to TRBJ2-1; D gene unclear. Germline CDR1 reads SGHTA; CDR2 reads FQGTGA. The V and J ends lost 3 bases and 4 bases respectively, with 13 bases between them. The CDR3 is 15 residues long. This CDR3 reads CASSFVAATYNEQFF. As DNA, the CDR3 is TGTGCCAGCAGCTTTGTGGCGGCGACGTACAATGAGCAGTTCTTC.

The J gene is TRBJ2-7, the V gene TRBV12-3 or TRBV12-4; TRBD2 matches 8 bases. Trimming at V came to 10 bases and at J to 2 bases, leaving 4 bases not matched to a gene. The CDR3 covers 12 residues. The CDR3 here is CATRGGAYEQYF. CDR3 nucleotides: TGTGCCACCCGGGGGGGGGCCTACGAGCAGTACTTC.

This clone has only a few counts. The chain employs TRBV30 and TRBJ2-1, with 8 bases identical to TRBD1. The CDR3 totals 13 residues. The junction had 1 base not matched to a gene; V was cut back by 5 bases and J by 1 base. Germline CDR1 reads GTSNPN; CDR2 reads SVGIG (reference sequence). CDR3 coding DNA: TGTGCCTGGGACAGGGGATCCTACAATGAGCAGTTCTTC. Translated: CAWDRGSYNEQFF.

V and J are TRBV19 and TRBJ2-7; D might be TRBD2 (5 bases). The CDR3 runs to 13 residues. Germline CDR1 is LNHDA and CDR2 is SQIVND (reference sequence). V was clipped by 8 bases and J by 4 bases, with 15 bases between them. The DNA for the CDR3 is TGTGCCAGTTCTGCTGGACTGACATACGAGCAGTACTTC. This translates into CASSAGLTYEQYF.

V is TRBV7-8 and J is TRBJ2-3; weak D call: TRBD2 (5 bases). Deletions cut 5 bases from V and 0 bases from J, with 9 bases between. Germline V gene sequence: CDR1 SGHVS, CDR2 FQNEAQ. The CDR3 runs to 14 residues. This CDR3 is CASSPGMSTDTQYF. The CDR3, as DNA: TGTGCCAGCAGCCCGGGGATGAGCACAGATACGCAGTATTTT.

The chain has TRBV5-1 and TRBJ2-2; a possible D gene is TRBD2 (6 bases). The V and J ends lost 4 bases and 9 bases respectively, with 19 bases between them. The CDR3 runs to 15 residues. Germline V CDR1 and CDR2: SGHRS, YFSETQ. The CDR3 DNA reads TGCGCCAGCAGCCCCGAAAGGGCCGGGGGAAGGGAGCTGTTTTTT. Translated, it gives CASSPERAGGRELFF.

V is TRBV19 and J is TRBJ1-6; the D is unclear. The CDR3 is made up of 14 amino acids. The V end was cut by 10 bases, the J end by 8 bases, with 18 bases between. Germline CDR1 is LNHDA and CDR2 is SQIVND (reference sequence). CDR3 sequence reads: CATQDSPDHSPLHF. CDR3 nucleotide sequence: TGTGCCACTCAAGACTCGCCCGATCATTCACCCCTCCACTTT.

V and J are TRBV25-1 and TRBJ1-1, with D maybe TRBD1 (5 bases). The CDR3 has 12 amino acids. V was trimmed by 6 bases and J by 6 bases, leaving 11 bases between them. Germline CDR1 is MGHDK and CDR2 is SYGVNS. The CDR3 region is CASRRGDAEAFF. As DNA, the CDR3 is TGTGCCAGCAGGCGGGGGGACGCTGAAGCTTTCTTT.

The rearrangement joins TRBV5-1 to TRBJ1-3, with a tentative D call TRBD1 (5 bases). The CDR3 runs to 14 residues. Germline CDR1 SGHRS, CDR2 YFSETQ. Trimming pared 0 bases from V and 9 bases from J, leaving 13 bases between. The CDR3 sequence: CASSLDGGMSTIYF. For the CDR3, the DNA is TGCGCCAGCAGCTTGGATGGGGGGATGAGCACCATATATTTT. Based on the CDR3 plus reference TRBV5-1 and TRBJ1-3, the full variable domain is KAGVTQTPRYLIKTRGQQVTLSCSPISGHRSVSWYQQTPGQGLQFLFEYFSETQRNKGNFPGRFSGRQFSNSRSEMNVSTLELGDSALYLCASSLDGGMSTIYFGEGSWLTVV.

The V gene is TRBV4-2, the J gene TRBJ1-2; unclear D gene. Trimming pared 7 bases from V and 4 bases from J, leaving 10 bases between. The germline gives CDR1 LGHNA, CDR2 YNFKEQ. This CDR3 is built from 12 residues. CDR3 sequence reads: CASKTEGYGYTF. The DNA of the CDR3 is TGTGCCAGCAAGACTGAGGGCTATGGCTACACCTTC.

The chain links TRBV6-5 to TRBJ2-7, with 7 bases that match TRBD2. Germline CDR1 is MNHEY and CDR2 is SVGAGI. CDR3 length: 12 amino acids. V was clipped by 8 bases and J by 4 bases; unmatched bases: 5. As DNA, the CDR3 is TGTGCCAGCGGGAGGGATCTTTACGAGCAGTACTTC. Translated, it gives CASGRDLYEQYF.

The chain couples TRBV9 to TRBJ2-7; 9 bases match TRBD1. The CDR3 has 15 residues. Germline CDR1 reads SGDLS; CDR2 reads YYNGEE. V was clipped by 3 bases and J by 5 bases; unmatched bases: 9. Here the CDR3 reads CASSGNRQGGNEQYF. The CDR3 DNA follows: TGTGCCAGCAGCGGAAACCGACAGGGGGGCAACGAGCAGTACTTC.

V and J are TRBV28 and TRBJ1-1; the D gene is possibly TRBD1 (6 bases). CDR1 MDHEN and CDR2 SYDVKM come from the germline V gene. This CDR3 is built from 14 residues. Trimming shortened V by 7 bases and J by 0 bases, and 12 bases separated the two germline ends. The CDR3 reads CASTRQGLNTEAFF. The CDR3 DNA is TGTGCCAGCACAAGGCAGGGGCTGAACACTGAAGCTTTCTTT.

This chain uses TRBV4-2 with TRBJ2-7; 7 positions match TRBD1. Germline-derived CDR1 and CDR2 are LGHNA and YNFKEQ. There are 14 residues in the CDR3. With 1 base clipped from V and 5 bases from J, the junction kept 5 bases outside the gene matches. The CDR3 DNA sequence: TGTGCCAGCAGCCAAGGACAGGGTGGTAACGAGCAGTACTTC. Its translation is CASSQGQGGNEQYF.

The chain has TRBV4-3 and TRBJ1-1, with 8 bases that match TRBD1. Trimming at V came to 4 bases and at J to 4 bases, leaving 8 bases not matched to a gene. This CDR3 has 15 residues. Germline V gives CDR1 LGHNA, CDR2 YSLEER. The CDR3 here is CASSPVAGGGTEAFF. The CDR3 DNA reads TGCGCCAGCAGCCCAGTGGCAGGGGGCGGCACTGAAGCTTTCTTT.

The chain carries TRBV25-1 and TRBJ1-1; TRBD1 aligns across 7 bases. Trimming cost V 8 bases and J 4 bases; bases outside gene matches: 7. Per germline, CDR1 MGHDK and CDR2 SYGVNS. The CDR3 covers 13 residues. For the CDR3, the DNA is TGTGCCAGCGCAGAGGGGGCGCGCACTGAAGCTTTCTTT. Its translation is CASAEGARTEAFF.

The V and J genes are TRBV4-2 and TRBJ2-7; D is uncertain. The V gene's germline CDR1 is LGHNA and CDR2 YNFKEQ. This CDR3 is built from 14 residues. The ends were cut back, 2 bases at V and 2 bases at J, with 10 bases in the middle. The chain's CDR3 is CASSQSDTTYEQYF. CDR3 DNA sequence: TGTGCCAGCAGCCAATCTGACACAACCTACGAGCAGTACTTC.

The V call is TRBV5-6, the J call TRBJ1-2, with D possibly being TRBD1 (5 bases). The V end lost 4 bases, the J end lost 8 bases, and 15 bases lay between the germline ends. This CDR3 comprises 13 residues. Per the germline V gene, CDR1 is SGHDT and CDR2 is YYEEEE. CDR3 bases: TGTGCCAGCAGCCTAGGGGCCTTGGAGGGCTACACCTTC. Its protein product is CASSLGALEGYTF.

Here the CDR3 DNA reads TGTGCCAGCACCCTAACCCGGGGGGGGGCGGACACCATATATTTT. Residues: CASTLTRGGADTIYF. The chain recombines TRBV11-2 with TRBJ1-3, with a tentative D call TRBD1 (6 bases). Germline V CDR1 and CDR2: SGHAT, FQNNGV. The ends were cut back, 7 bases at V and 8 bases at J, with 21 bases in the middle. CDR3 size: 15 residues.

This chain connects TRBV30 to TRBJ2-6; 9 nucleotides align to TRBD1. The CDR3 is 18 residues long. V gave up 2 bases and J gave up 0 bases; unmatched junction bases: 8. Germline V gives CDR1 GTSNPN, CDR2 SVGIG (reference sequence). The CDR3 region has the DNA TGTGCCTGGAGTCTAGGGGACAGGGCGGTCTCTGGGGCCAACGTCCTGACTTTC. This translates into CAWSLGDRAVSGANVLTF. Supplemented by reference TRBV30 and TRBJ2-6, the full variable domain reads SQTIHQWPATLVQPVGSPLSLECTVEGTSNPNLYWYRQAAGRGLQLLFYSVGIGQISSEVPQNLSASRPQDRQFILSSKKLLLSDSGFYLCAWSLGDRAVSGANVLTFGAGSRLTVL.

V is TRBV2 and J is TRBJ1-3; TRBD1 agrees at 7 bases. J was trimmed by 8 bases and V by 6 bases; bases with no gene match: 7. CDR1 and CDR2 (germline): SNHLY, FYNNEI. CDR3 length equals 13 residues. The CDR3 reads CASRQGPGDTIYF. In DNA, the CDR3 is TGTGCCAGCAGACAGGGGCCCGGGGACACCATATATTTT.